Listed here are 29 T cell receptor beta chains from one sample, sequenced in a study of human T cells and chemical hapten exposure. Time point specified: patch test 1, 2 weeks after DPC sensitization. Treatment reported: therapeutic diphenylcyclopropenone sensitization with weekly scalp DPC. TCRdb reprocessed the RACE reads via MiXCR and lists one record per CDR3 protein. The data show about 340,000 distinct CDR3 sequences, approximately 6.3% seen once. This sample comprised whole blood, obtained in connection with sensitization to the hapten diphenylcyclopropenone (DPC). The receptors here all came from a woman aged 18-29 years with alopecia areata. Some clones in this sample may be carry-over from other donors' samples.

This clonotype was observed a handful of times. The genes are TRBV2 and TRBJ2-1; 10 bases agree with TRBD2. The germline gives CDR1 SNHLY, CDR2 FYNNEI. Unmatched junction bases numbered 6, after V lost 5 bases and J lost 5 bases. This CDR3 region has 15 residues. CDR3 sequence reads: CASSRIAGGNNEQFF. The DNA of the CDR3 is TGTGCCAGCAGTCGGATAGCGGGGGGCAACAATGAGCAGTTCTTC. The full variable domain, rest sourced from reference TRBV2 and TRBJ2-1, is EPEVTQTPSHQVTQMGQEVILRCVPISNHLYFYWYRQILGQKVEFLVSFYNNEISEKSEIFDDQFSVERPDGSNFTLKIRSTKLEDSAMYFCASSRIAGGNNEQFFGPGTRLTVL.

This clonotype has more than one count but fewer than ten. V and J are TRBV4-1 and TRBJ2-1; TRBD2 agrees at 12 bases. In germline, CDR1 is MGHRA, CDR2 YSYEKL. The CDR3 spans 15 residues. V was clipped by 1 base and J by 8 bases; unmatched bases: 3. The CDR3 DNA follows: TGCGCCAGCAGCCAAGGACTAGCGGGGGCGGATGAGCAGTTCTTC. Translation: CASSQGLAGADEQFF.

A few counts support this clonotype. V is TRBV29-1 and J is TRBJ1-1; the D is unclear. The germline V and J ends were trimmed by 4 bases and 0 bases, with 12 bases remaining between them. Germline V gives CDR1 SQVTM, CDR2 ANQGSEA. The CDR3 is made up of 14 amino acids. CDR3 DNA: TGCAGCGTTGGACACCTTAACCTGAACACTGAAGCTTTCTTT. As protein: CSVGHLNLNTEAFF.

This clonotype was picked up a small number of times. The CDR3 here is CASTFGTEQYF. The CDR3 region has the DNA TGTGCCAGCACCTTCGGAACCGAGCAGTACTTC. V and J are TRBV6-2 or TRBV6-3 and TRBJ2-7; D gene uncertain. The CDR3 contains 11 residues. V was shortened by 7 bases and J by 6 bases, with 10 bases between the two germline ends. Germline loops: CDR1 MNHEY, CDR2 SVGEGT.

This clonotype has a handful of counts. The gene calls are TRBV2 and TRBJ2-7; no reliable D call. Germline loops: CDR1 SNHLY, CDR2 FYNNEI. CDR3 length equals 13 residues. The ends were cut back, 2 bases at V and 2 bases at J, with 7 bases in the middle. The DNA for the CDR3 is TGTGCCAGCAGTGAACAGGAGACCTACGAGCAGTACTTC. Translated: CASSEQETYEQYF.

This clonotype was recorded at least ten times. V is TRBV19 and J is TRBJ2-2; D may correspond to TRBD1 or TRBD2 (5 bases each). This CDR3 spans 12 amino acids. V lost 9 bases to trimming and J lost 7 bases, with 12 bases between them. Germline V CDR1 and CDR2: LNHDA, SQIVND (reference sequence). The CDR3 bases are TGTGCCAGCCGAGAGGGGCACGGGGAGCTGTTTTTT. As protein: CASREGHGELFF.

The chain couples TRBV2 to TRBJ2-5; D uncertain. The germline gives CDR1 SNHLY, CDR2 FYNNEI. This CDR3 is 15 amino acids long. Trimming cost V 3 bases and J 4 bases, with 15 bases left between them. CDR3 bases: TGTGCCAGCAGTGACAAGAGCAACACGAGAGAGACCCAGTACTTC. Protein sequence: CASSDKSNTRETQYF.

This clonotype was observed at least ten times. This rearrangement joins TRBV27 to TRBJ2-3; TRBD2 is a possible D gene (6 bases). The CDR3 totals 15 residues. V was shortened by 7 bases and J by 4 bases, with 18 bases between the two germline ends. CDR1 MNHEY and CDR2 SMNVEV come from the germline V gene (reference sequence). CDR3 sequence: CASTPLAVSADTQYF. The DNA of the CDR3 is TGTGCCAGCACCCCACTAGCCGTTAGCGCAGATACGCAGTATTTT.

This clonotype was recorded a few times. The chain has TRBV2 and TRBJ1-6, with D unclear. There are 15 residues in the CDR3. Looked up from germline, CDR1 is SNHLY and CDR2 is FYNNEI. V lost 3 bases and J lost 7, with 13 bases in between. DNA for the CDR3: TGTGCCAGCAGTGAGGCGCAGAGACAAAATTCACCCCTCCACTTT. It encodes CASSEAQRQNSPLHF.

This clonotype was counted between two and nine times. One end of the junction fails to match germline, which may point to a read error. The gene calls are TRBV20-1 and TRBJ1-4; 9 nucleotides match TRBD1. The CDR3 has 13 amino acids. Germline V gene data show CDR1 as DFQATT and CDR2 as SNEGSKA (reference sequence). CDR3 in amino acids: CSAIRTGEHRRIF. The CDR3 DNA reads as TGCAGTGCTATCCGGACAGGGGAGCACCGAAGGATTTTT.

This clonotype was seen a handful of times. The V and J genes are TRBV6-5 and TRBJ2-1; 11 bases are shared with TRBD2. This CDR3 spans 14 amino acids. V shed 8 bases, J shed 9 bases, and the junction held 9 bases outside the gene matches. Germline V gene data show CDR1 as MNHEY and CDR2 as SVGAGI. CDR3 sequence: CASGLAGGPGEQFF. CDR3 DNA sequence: TGTGCCAGCGGATTAGCGGGGGGGCCGGGTGAGCAGTTCTTC.

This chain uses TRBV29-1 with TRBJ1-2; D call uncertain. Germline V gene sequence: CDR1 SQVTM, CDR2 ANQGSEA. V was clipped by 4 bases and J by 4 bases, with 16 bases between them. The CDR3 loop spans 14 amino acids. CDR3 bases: TGCAGCGTTGTAGATCCGGACGGACTCTATGGCTACACCTTC. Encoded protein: CSVVDPDGLYGYTF. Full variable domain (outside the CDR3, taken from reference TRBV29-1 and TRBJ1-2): SAVISQKPSRDICQRGTSLTIQCQVDSQVTMMFWYRQQPGQSLTLIATANQGSEATYESGFVIDKFPISRPNLTFSTLTVSNMSPEDSSIYLCSVVDPDGLYGYTFGSGTRLTVV.

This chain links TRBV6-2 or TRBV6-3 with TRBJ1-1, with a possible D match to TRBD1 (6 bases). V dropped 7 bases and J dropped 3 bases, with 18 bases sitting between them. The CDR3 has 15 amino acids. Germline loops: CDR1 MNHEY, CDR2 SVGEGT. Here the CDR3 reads CASTALGGLDTEAFF. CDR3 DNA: TGTGCCAGCACCGCCCTGGGGGGGCTGGACACTGAAGCTTTCTTT.

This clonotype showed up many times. CDR3 in DNA: TGTGCCAGCAGCTTAGTCCCCTTAGGTGAGCAGTTCTTC. It codes for CASSLVPLGEQFF. This rearrangement joins TRBV5-6 to TRBJ2-1, with D hard to call. Germline lookup yields CDR1 SGHDT and CDR2 YYEEEE. The CDR3 extends over 13 amino acids. The V and J ends lost 2 bases and 9 bases respectively, with 12 bases between them.

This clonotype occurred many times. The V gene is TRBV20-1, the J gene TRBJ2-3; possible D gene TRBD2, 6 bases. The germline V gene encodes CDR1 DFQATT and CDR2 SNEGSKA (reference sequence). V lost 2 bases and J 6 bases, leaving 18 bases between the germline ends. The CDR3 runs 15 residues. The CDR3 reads CSARRSGSPQDTQYF. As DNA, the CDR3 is TGCAGTGCTAGACGGAGCGGGTCACCTCAGGATACGCAGTATTTT.

The CDR3 reads CASSPRASNSNQPQHF. The CDR3 DNA follows: TGTGCCAGCAGCCCCCGCGCCTCGAATAGCAATCAGCCCCAGCATTTT. V is TRBV5-5 and J is TRBJ1-5; D is ambiguous. The germline gives CDR1 SGHKS, CDR2 YYEKEE (reference sequence). This CDR3 has 16 amino acids. Deletions cut 4 bases from V and 0 bases from J, with 14 bases between.

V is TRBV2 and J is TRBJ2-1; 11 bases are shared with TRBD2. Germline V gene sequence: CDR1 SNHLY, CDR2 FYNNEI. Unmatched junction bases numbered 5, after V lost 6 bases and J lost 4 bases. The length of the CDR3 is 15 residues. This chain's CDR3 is CASSRTSGPYNEQFF. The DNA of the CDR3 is TGTGCCAGCAGCAGGACTAGCGGGCCTTACAATGAGCAGTTCTTC.

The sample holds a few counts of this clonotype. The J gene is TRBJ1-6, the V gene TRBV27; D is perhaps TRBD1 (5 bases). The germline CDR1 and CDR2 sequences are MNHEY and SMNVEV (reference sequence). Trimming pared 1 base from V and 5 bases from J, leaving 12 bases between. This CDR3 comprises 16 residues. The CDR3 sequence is CASSLLGGLNNSPLHF. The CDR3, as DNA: TGTGCCAGCAGTTTATTGGGGGGACTTAATAATTCACCCCTCCACTTT.

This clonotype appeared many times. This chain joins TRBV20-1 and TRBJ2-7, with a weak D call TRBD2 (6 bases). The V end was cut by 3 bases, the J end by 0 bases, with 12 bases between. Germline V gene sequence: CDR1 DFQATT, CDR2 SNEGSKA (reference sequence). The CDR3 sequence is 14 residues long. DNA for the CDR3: TGCAGTGCTAGTGGCGGGGTCACCTCCTACGAGCAGTACTTC. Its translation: CSASGGVTSYEQYF.

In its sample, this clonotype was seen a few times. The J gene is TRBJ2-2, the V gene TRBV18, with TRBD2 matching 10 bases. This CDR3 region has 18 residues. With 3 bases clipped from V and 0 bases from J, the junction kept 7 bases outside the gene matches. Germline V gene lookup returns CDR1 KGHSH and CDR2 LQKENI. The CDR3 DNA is TGTGCCAGCTCACCTACCCAGGGACTAGCGACGAACACCGGGGAGCTGTTTTTT. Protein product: CASSPTQGLATNTGELFF.

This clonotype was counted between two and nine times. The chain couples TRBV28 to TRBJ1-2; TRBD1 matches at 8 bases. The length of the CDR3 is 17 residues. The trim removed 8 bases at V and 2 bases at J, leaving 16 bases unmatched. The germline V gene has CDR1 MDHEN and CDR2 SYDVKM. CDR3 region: CASRPSGTGTLNYGYTF. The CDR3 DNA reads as TGTGCCAGCCGACCGTCCGGGACAGGCACATTAAACTATGGCTACACCTTC.

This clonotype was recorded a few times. The CDR3 loop is CASSLQKGPLQPQHF. The CDR3 DNA reads TGTGCCAGCAGTTTACAAAAGGGGCCCCTTCAGCCCCAGCATTTT. This sequence joins TRBV6-2 or TRBV6-3 and TRBJ1-5, with a weak D call TRBD1 (5 bases). Germline V gene sequence: CDR1 MNHEY, CDR2 SVGEGT. There are 15 residues in the CDR3. Between the trimmed V and J ends, which lost 4 bases and 6 bases, there was a span of 16 bases.

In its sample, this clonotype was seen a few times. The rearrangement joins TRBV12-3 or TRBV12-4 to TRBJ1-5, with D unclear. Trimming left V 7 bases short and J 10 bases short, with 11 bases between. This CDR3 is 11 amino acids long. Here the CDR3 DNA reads TGTGCCAGCACCTCCGATGGACCCCAGCATTTT. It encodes CASTSDGPQHF.

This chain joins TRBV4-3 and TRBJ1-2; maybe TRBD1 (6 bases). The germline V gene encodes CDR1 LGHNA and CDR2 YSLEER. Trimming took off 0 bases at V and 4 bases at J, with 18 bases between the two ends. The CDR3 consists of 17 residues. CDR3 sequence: CASSQDPAGQPLYGYTF. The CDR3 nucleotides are TGCGCCAGCAGCCAAGATCCGGCCGGACAGCCCCTCTATGGCTACACCTTC.

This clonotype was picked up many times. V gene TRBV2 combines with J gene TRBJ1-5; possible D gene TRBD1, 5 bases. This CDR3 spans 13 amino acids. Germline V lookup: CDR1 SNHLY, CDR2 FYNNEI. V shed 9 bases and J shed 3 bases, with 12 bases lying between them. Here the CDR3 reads CASMPGPNQPQHF. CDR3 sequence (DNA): TGTGCCAGTATGCCGGGACCCAATCAGCCCCAGCATTTT.

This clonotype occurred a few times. CDR3 protein: CASSYSTSGAETQYF. In DNA, the CDR3 is TGTGCCAGCAGTTACTCGACTAGCGGCGCAGAGACCCAGTACTTC. The chain recombines TRBV6-2 or TRBV6-3 with TRBJ2-5; 9 bases are shared with TRBD2. J was trimmed by 4 bases and V by 0 bases; bases with no gene match: 3. Germline values: CDR1 MNHEY, CDR2 SVGEGT. The CDR3 covers 15 residues.

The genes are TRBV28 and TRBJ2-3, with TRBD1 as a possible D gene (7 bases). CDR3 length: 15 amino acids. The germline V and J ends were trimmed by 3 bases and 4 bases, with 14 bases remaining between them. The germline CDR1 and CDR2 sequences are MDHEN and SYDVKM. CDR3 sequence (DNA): TGTGCCAGCAGTTTTATGGACAGGAGGGCAGATACGCAGTATTTT. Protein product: CASSFMDRRADTQYF.

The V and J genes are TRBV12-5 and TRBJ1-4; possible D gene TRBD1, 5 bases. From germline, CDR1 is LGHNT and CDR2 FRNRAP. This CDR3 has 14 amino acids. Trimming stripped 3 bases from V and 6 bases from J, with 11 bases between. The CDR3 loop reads CASGLAGGDEKLFF. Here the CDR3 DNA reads TGTGCTAGTGGTTTAGCCGGAGGGGATGAAAAACTGTTTTTT.

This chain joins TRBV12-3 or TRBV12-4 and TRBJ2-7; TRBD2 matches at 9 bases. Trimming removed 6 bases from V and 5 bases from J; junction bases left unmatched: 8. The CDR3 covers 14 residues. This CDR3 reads CASSGGLAYHEQYF. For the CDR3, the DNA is TGTGCCAGCAGCGGGGGACTAGCCTACCACGAGCAGTACTTC.